Following are 7 T cell receptor beta chains from one sample sequenced in a study of tumor-infiltrating lymphocytes in oesophageal squamous cell carcinoma. A single record per CDR3 protein comes from TCRdb applying MiXCR to the PCR reads. The sample records 15,000 to 20,000 distinct CDR3 sequences, 50% being singletons. Sequences were obtained from esophageal tumor tissue. The origin of the receptors is a male donor with esophageal squamous cell carcinoma.

This clonotype appeared many times. The chain employs TRBV6-2 or TRBV6-3 and TRBJ2-1; weak D call: TRBD2 (5 bases). CDR3 length equals 17 residues. Germline CDR1 reads MNHEY; CDR2 reads SVGEGT. Trimming took 1 base from V and 3 from J, leaving 16 bases between them. CDR3 sequence (DNA): TGTGCCAGCAGTTACTTTGGGCGCAGTGCGGGCTACAATGAGCAGTTCTTC. Translated: CASSYFGRSAGYNEQFF.

This clonotype was picked up many times. The CDR3 is CASSRVAGALNEKLFF. The CDR3 bases are TGTGCCAGCAGCCGGGTCGCTGGAGCCCTGAATGAAAAACTGTTTTTT. This chain uses TRBV6-1 with TRBJ1-4; D is unresolved. CDR1 is MNHNS, CDR2 SASEGT, per germline. Trimming removed 6 bases from V and 5 bases from J, with 19 bases in between. The CDR3 loop spans 16 amino acids.

Only a few counts were recorded for this clonotype. V and J are TRBV7-2 and TRBJ2-7; D gene uncertain. The closer fit of TRBJ2-1 to the DNA end suggests the J call may be wrong. Germline assignment: CDR1 SGHTA and CDR2 FQGNSA. The CDR3 loop spans 15 amino acids. The chain's CDR3 is CASSLEAETYNEQFF. DNA of the CDR3: TGTGCCAGCAGCTTAGAAGCAGAAACCTACAATGAGCAGTTCTTC.

Worth noting for this clonotype: The CDR3 carries no conserved terminal phenylalanine or tryptophan, so it likely arises from a read error. No DNA is shown, since the ends of the CDR3 on it are uncertain; the CDR3 is the one TCRdb lists. This chain uses TRBV24-1 with TRBJ2-7; TRBD2, the D gene given by the table, was not confirmed from the DNA. The CDR3 is 15 residues long, counting both termini. CDR1 is KGHDR and CDR2 is SFDVKD in the germline V gene. CDR3 in amino acids: CATSDQGLYGYTFGS.

The sample holds many counts of this clonotype. The J gene is TRBJ2-2, the V gene TRBV5-1; 10 bases fit TRBD2. V was clipped by 4 bases and J by 3 bases; unmatched bases: 3. The CDR3 consists of 15 residues. Germline-derived CDR1 and CDR2 are SGHRS and YFSETQ. CDR3 residues: CASSLGLADTGELFF. The CDR3 nucleotides read TGCGCCAGCAGCCTCGGACTAGCGGACACCGGGGAGCTGTTTTTT.

This chain joins TRBV6-4 and TRBJ2-1; D might be TRBD2 (6 bases). V was shortened by 0 bases and J by 8 bases, with 14 bases between the two germline ends. Germline V lookup: CDR1 MRHNA, CDR2 SNTAGT. There are 15 residues in the CDR3. The CDR3 is CASSDSLAEVDEQFF. Here the CDR3 DNA reads TGTGCCAGCAGTGACTCACTAGCTGAGGTCGATGAGCAGTTCTTC.

This clonotype was seen repeatedly, ten times or more. DNA of the CDR3: TGTGCCAGCAGTCCAGGGGTTGGCGTCGGCACAGATACGCAGTATTTT. This translates into CASSPGVGVGTDTQYF. The chain recombines TRBV28 with TRBJ2-3, with D maybe TRBD1 (6 bases). Germline V gene data show CDR1 as MDHEN and CDR2 as SYDVKM. V shed 5 bases and J shed 1 base, with 16 bases lying between them. CDR3 length equals 16 residues.